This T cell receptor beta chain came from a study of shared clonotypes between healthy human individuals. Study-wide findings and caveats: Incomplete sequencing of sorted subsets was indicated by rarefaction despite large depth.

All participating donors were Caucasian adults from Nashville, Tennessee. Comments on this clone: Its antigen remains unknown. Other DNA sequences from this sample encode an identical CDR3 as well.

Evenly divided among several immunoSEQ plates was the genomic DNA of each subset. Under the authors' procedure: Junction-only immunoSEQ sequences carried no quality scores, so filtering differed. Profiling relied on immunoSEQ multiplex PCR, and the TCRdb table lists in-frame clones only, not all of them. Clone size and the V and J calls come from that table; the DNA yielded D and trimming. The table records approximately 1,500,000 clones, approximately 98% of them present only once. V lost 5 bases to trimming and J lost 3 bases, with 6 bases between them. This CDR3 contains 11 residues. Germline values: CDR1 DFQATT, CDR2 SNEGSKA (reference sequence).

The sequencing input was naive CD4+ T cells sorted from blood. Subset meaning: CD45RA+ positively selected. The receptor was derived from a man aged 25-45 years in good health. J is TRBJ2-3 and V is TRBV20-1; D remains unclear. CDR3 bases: TGCAGTGCTCTTATAACAGATACGCAGTATTTT. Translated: CSALITDTQYF.